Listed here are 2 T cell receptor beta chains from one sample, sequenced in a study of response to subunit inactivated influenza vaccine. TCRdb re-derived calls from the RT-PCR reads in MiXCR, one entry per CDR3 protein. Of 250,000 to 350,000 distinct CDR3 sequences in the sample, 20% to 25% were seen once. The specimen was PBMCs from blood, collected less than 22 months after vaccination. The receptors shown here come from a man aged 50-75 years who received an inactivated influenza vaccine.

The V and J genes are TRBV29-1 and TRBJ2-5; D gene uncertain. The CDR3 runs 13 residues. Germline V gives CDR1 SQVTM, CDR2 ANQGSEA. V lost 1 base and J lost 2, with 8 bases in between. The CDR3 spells CSVEGVGQETQYF. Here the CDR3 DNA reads TGCAGCGTTGAAGGGGTGGGACAAGAGACCCAGTACTTC.

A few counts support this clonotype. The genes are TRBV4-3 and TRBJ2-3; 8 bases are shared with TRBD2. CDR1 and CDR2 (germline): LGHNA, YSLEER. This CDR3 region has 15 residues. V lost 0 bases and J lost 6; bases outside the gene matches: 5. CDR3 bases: TGCGCCAGCAGCCAAGAAGGGACTAGGGGGGATACGCAGTATTTT. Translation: CASSQEGTRGDTQYF.